This is a list of T cell receptor beta chains from one sample in a study of T cells expressing NK-cell markers. With the 5' RACE reads reprocessed, TCRdb shows one record per CDR3 protein and no DNA. This sample's table has 160,000 or so distinct CDR3 sequences. Sequencing was carried out using blood T cells: a sorted CD56 or NKG2C T cell subset, CD4+ or CD8+ T cells, or bulk PBMC T cells (not recorded which). The receptor source for this set is a woman between 18 and 70 years old in good health. Both conserved end residues are part of each CDR3. Fields, in order: J gene, V gene, CDR3 protein.

TRBJ2-2 | TRBV6-1 | CASRQGYNTGELFF
TRBJ1-6 | TRBV5-8 | CASSWGQLNSPLHF
TRBJ1-4 | TRBV14 | CASSRQTGNNEKLFF
TRBJ2-2 | TRBV28 | CASNPGLHTGELFF
TRBJ2-1 | TRBV5-4 | CASSGTGNRNEQFF
TRBJ2-2 | TRBV6-2/TRBV6-3 | CATSQGAGELFF
TRBJ2-3 | TRBV5-1 | CASSLDPLVDTQYF
TRBJ2-3 | TRBV28 | CASSPGALGADTQYF
TRBJ2-3 | TRBV3-1 | CASSQSSTRQYF
TRBJ1-2 | TRBV20-1 | CSAQTRVPYGYTF
TRBJ2-2 | TRBV4-2 | CASSPYHGGTGELFF